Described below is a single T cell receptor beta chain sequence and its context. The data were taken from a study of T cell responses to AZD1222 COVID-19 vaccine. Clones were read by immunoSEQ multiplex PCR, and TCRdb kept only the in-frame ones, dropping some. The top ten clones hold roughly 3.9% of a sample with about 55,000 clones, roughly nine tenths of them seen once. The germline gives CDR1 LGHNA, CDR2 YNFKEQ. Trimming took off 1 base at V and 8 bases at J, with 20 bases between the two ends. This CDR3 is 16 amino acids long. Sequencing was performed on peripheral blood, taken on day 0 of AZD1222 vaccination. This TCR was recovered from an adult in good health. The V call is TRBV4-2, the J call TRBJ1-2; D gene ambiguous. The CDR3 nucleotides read TGTGCCAGCAGCCAAGTCCCAGAAGGGCAGTCGGGGGGCTACACCTTC. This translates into CASSQVPEGQSGGYTF.